These 30 T cell receptor beta chains were sequenced from one sample in a study of T cells in localized non-small cell lung cancer. This table comes from immunoSEQ multiplex PCR, and its TCRdb copy is limited to in-frame clones, with some not included. Here the sample spans 55,000 to 75,000 clones, approximately 90% being singletons. Sequenced material: peripheral blood, taken before any cancer treatment. These receptors originate from a man between 40 and 75 years old with stage I lung adenocarcinoma.

This chain joins TRBV18 and TRBJ2-3; 14 positions match TRBD2. J was trimmed by 1 base and V by 3 bases; bases with no gene match: 6. The germline CDR1 and CDR2 sequences are KGHSH and LQKENI. This CDR3 contains 18 residues. CDR3 in amino acids: CASSPGLAGVDGTDTQYF. The DNA of the CDR3 is TGTGCCAGCTCACCGGGACTAGCGGGAGTAGACGGCACAGATACGCAGTATTTT.

In DNA, the CDR3 is TGTGCCAGCAGCGTAGTGTCAGGGGAGTACAATGAGCAGTTCTTC. The encoded protein is CASSVVSGEYNEQFF. This sequence joins TRBV9 and TRBJ2-1; D is possibly TRBD1 (6 bases). Trimming shortened V by 0 bases and J by 4 bases, and 11 bases separated the two germline ends. Germline-derived CDR1 and CDR2 are SGDLS and YYNGEE. The CDR3 loop spans 15 amino acids.

The V call is TRBV6-1, the J call TRBJ1-4; no clear D gene. Trimming left V 5 bases short and J 7 bases short, with 14 bases between. The CDR3 extends over 14 amino acids. The germline V gene has CDR1 MNHNS and CDR2 SASEGT. CDR3 bases: TGTGCCAGCAGTTCCCCGGACCTGGGTGAAAAACTGTTTTTT. Protein sequence: CASSSPDLGEKLFF.

The chain is built from TRBV29-1 and TRBJ1-5; D uncertain. The CDR3 is made up of 13 amino acids. CDR1 and CDR2 (germline): SQVTM, ANQGSEA. V lost 4 bases and J 1 base, leaving 8 bases between the germline ends. The CDR3 sequence is CSVARGSNQPQHF. The DNA for the CDR3 is TGCAGCGTTGCCCGGGGAAGCAATCAGCCCCAGCATTTT.

This rearrangement joins TRBV7-8 to TRBJ2-2; D ambiguous. CDR1 is SGHVS, CDR2 FQNEAQ, per germline. This CDR3 has 15 residues. Trimming removed 0 bases at V and 6 bases at J, with 11 bases between. The CDR3 DNA follows: TGTGCCAGCAGCTTAGCGCCCCCTCGCCCCGGGGAGCTGTTTTTT. It yields the protein CASSLAPPRPGELFF.

The chain has TRBV7-8 and TRBJ1-3, with 7 bases lining up with TRBD1. J was trimmed by 0 bases and V by 4 bases; bases with no gene match: 3. The CDR3 length is 15 residues. Germline V gene sequence: CDR1 SGHVS, CDR2 FQNEAQ. The CDR3 region has the DNA TGTGCCAGCAGCTGGGGACAGAGCTCTGGAAACACCATATATTTT. Protein: CASSWGQSSGNTIYF. The full variable domain, with the rest looked up from reference TRBV7-8 and TRBJ1-3, is GAGVSQSPRYKVAKRGQDVALRCDPISGHVSLFWYQQALGQGPEFLTYFQNEAQLDKSGLPSDRFFAERPEGSVSTLKIQRTQQEDSAVYLCASSWGQSSGNTIYFGEGSWLTVV.

This chain links TRBV18 with TRBJ2-5; D may correspond to TRBD1 or TRBD2 (5 bases each). The CDR3 totals 15 residues. V was cut by 1 base and J by 1 base, with 10 bases left in between. Germline V gene sequence: CDR1 KGHSH, CDR2 LQKENI. CDR3 in amino acids: CASSPLSGSQETQYF. CDR3 in DNA: TGTGCCAGCTCACCACTTTCAGGGAGCCAAGAGACCCAGTACTTC.

The chain is built from TRBV2 and TRBJ2-2, with a possible D match to TRBD1 (6 bases). Trimming stripped 3 bases from V and 2 bases from J, with 10 bases between. Germline V lookup: CDR1 SNHLY, CDR2 FYNNEI. CDR3 length equals 15 residues. The CDR3 region has the DNA TGTGCCAGCAGTGAGGGGACATCCAACACCGGGGAGCTGTTTTTT. Residues: CASSEGTSNTGELFF. Complete variable domain (other parts from reference TRBV2 and TRBJ2-2): EPEVTQTPSHQVTQMGQEVILRCVPISNHLYFYWYRQILGQKVEFLVSFYNNEISEKSEIFDDQFSVERPDGSNFTLKIRSTKLEDSAMYFCASSEGTSNTGELFFGEGSRLTVL.

V is TRBV5-1 and J is TRBJ2-1; 8 nucleotides agree with TRBD1. This CDR3 comprises 14 residues. Germline V lookup: CDR1 SGHRS, CDR2 YFSETQ. V dropped 0 bases and J dropped 8; count of bases not matched to a gene: 4. CDR3 region: CASSLGDRGDEQFF. The CDR3 nucleotides are TGCGCCAGCAGCTTGGGCGACAGGGGTGATGAGCAGTTCTTC.

J is TRBJ2-2 and V is TRBV7-9, with D unclear. The CDR3 sequence is 10 residues long. Per germline, CDR1 SEHNR and CDR2 FQNEAQ (reference sequence). Trimming removed 10 bases from V and 4 bases from J, with 4 bases in between. CDR3 loop: CATGTGELFF. The CDR3 coding sequence is TGTGCCACCGGCACCGGGGAGCTGTTTTTT.

Only one count was recorded for this clone. V is TRBV7-2 and J is TRBJ2-5; a possible D gene is TRBD1 (6 bases). Trimming took off 1 base at V and 11 bases at J, with 14 bases between the two ends. The CDR3 length is 13 residues. The V gene's germline CDR1 is SGHTA and CDR2 FQGNSA. The CDR3 sequence: CASSLVAGEIQYF. The DNA of the CDR3 is TGTGCCAGCAGCTTAGTTGCAGGGGAGATACAGTACTTC.

V usage is TRBV19 and J usage is TRBJ1-5; 8 bases are shared with TRBD1. CDR1 is LNHDA, CDR2 SQIVND, per germline (reference sequence). The trim removed 5 bases at V and 6 bases at J, leaving 12 bases unmatched. The CDR3 is 16 amino acids. DNA of the CDR3: TGTGCCAGTAGTGGAGGACAGGGTCTGGAATCTCAGCCCCAGCATTTT. Its translation is CASSGGQGLESQPQHF. The whole variable domain, filled in from reference TRBV19 and TRBJ1-5, reads DGGITQSPKYLFRKEGQNVTLSCEQNLNHDAMYWYRQDPGQGLRLIYYSQIVNDFQKGDIAEGYSVSREKKESFPLTVTSAQKNPTAFYLCASSGGQGLESQPQHFGDGTRLSIL.

The chain has TRBV29-1 and TRBJ2-1; 14 bases fit TRBD2. Per the germline V gene, CDR1 is SQVTM and CDR2 is ANQGSEA. Unmatched junction bases numbered 12, after V lost 6 bases and J lost 8 bases. CDR3 length: 16 residues. The CDR3 sequence is CSVPGTSGRRFDEQFF. In nucleotides, the CDR3 is TGCAGCGTCCCAGGGACTAGCGGGAGACGCTTCGATGAGCAGTTCTTC.

This chain connects TRBV13 to TRBJ2-2, with D perhaps matching TRBD1 (5 bases). V lost 7 bases to trimming and J lost 5 bases, with 14 bases between them. This CDR3 has 14 amino acids. Germline-derived CDR1 and CDR2 are PRHDT and FYEKMQ (reference sequence). The chain's CDR3 is CASKIATGTGELFF. The CDR3 nucleotides read TGTGCCAGCAAGATTGCCACAGGAACCGGGGAGCTGTTTTTT.

This chain links TRBV19 with TRBJ2-2; possible D gene TRBD2, 6 bases. Trimming left V 3 bases short and J 7 bases short, with 9 bases between. Germline-derived CDR1 and CDR2 are LNHDA and SQIVND (reference sequence). The CDR3 loop spans 13 amino acids. This CDR3 is CASSMRGIGELFF. In DNA, the CDR3 is TGTGCCAGTAGTATGCGCGGGATCGGGGAGCTGTTTTTT.

J is TRBJ2-7 and V is TRBV19; D may be TRBD1 or TRBD2 (5 bases each). This CDR3 contains 14 residues. Germline CDR1 and CDR2: LNHDA and SQIVND (reference sequence). Trimming left V 6 bases short and J 4 bases short, with 16 bases between. The CDR3 DNA reads as TGTGCCAGTAGCCCTGCCCCGGGGCAGTACGAGCAGTACTTC. This codes for CASSPAPGQYEQYF.

The chain recombines TRBV28 with TRBJ2-7; D is possibly TRBD1 (6 bases). The CDR3 is 12 residues long. V was pared by 4 bases and J by 4 bases, with 8 bases between. Germline-derived CDR1 and CDR2 are MDHEN and SYDVKM. CDR3 nucleotides: TGTGCCAGCAGTTCAGGACAGTACGAGCAGTACTTC. Translating gives CASSSGQYEQYF.

This sequence joins TRBV6-1 and TRBJ2-2; D is perhaps TRBD1 (5 bases). V was cut by 6 bases and J by 1 base, with 9 bases left in between. The germline V gene has CDR1 MNHNS and CDR2 SASEGT. This CDR3 is built from 14 residues. For the CDR3, the DNA is TGTGCCAGCAGCCTGCAGGGGAACACCGGGGAGCTGTTTTTT. It codes for CASSLQGNTGELFF.

The chain carries TRBV14 and TRBJ2-7; D assignment may be TRBD1 or TRBD2 (6 bases each). V was pared by 1 base and J by 3 bases, with 13 bases between. CDR1 is SGHDN, CDR2 FVKESK, per germline. This CDR3 spans 15 amino acids. The CDR3 loop reads CASSQARGEYYEQYF. The CDR3 DNA is TGTGCCAGCAGCCAAGCGAGGGGGGAGTACTACGAGCAGTACTTC.

The chain uses TRBV7-9 and TRBJ2-5; 13 bases align to TRBD2. The germline CDR1 and CDR2 sequences are SEHNR and FQNEAQ (reference sequence). Trimming removed 7 bases from V and 5 bases from J; junction bases left unmatched: 10. This CDR3 region has 16 residues. The CDR3 loop reads CASIPGLAGSGETQYF. Written as DNA, the CDR3 is TGTGCCAGCATCCCGGGACTAGCGGGGTCAGGGGAGACCCAGTACTTC.

Remarks on this clone: No DNA is shown, since the ends of the CDR3 on it are uncertain; the CDR3 is the one TCRdb lists. CDR3 in amino acids: CASSLKWARGSYF. The chain carries TRBV28 and TRBJ2-7; the table's D gene call, TRBD1, was not cross checked with the DNA. Germline CDR1 MDHEN, CDR2 SYDVKM. The CDR3 is 13 amino acids in total, end residues counted.

This chain uses TRBV5-4 with TRBJ1-2; TRBD1 is a possible D gene (6 bases). Germline values: CDR1 SGHNT, CDR2 YYREEE (reference sequence). This CDR3 spans 15 amino acids. The V and J ends lost 5 bases and 2 bases respectively, with 16 bases between them. This CDR3 is CASSQADSRNYGYTF. The CDR3, as DNA: TGTGCCAGCAGTCAAGCGGACAGCAGGAACTATGGCTACACCTTC.

This chain connects TRBV6-1 to TRBJ2-1, with D perhaps TRBD2 (6 bases). This CDR3 spans 15 amino acids. V gave up 6 bases and J gave up 3 bases, with 15 bases separating them. CDR1 is MNHNS, CDR2 SASEGT, per germline. In DNA form, the CDR3 reads TGTGCCAGCAGGTCCTCCCCGACTAGCTACAATGAGCAGTTCTTC. Translated, it gives CASRSSPTSYNEQFF.

The table lists this clone with a few counts. V gene TRBV20-1 combines with J gene TRBJ1-1, with D possibly matching TRBD1 (6 bases). The germline V gene has CDR1 DFQATT and CDR2 SNEGSKA (reference sequence). V shed 3 bases and J shed 10 bases, with 12 bases lying between them. CDR3 size: 11 residues. In DNA, the CDR3 is TGCAGTGCTAGTGGGGGCTTGGGAGCTTTCTTT. Amino acids: CSASGGLGAFF.

The CDR3 region has the DNA TGCGCCAGCAGCCAAGGAGGCGGGACAGGTTTTGGGTATGGCTACACCTTC. Encoded protein: CASSQGGGTGFGYGYTF. The chain has TRBV4-1 and TRBJ1-2; 8 nucleotides agree with TRBD1. CDR3 length: 17 residues. Unmatched junction bases numbered 12, after V lost 1 base and J lost 5 bases. CDR1 and CDR2 (germline): MGHRA, YSYEKL.

This chain connects TRBV5-1 to TRBJ2-2; perhaps TRBD2 as D (5 bases). V gave up 4 bases and J gave up 7 bases, with 8 bases separating them. Germline V CDR1 and CDR2: SGHRS, YFSETQ. CDR3 length: 12 residues. The chain's CDR3 is CASSGEFGELFF. For the CDR3, the DNA is TGCGCCAGCAGCGGGGAGTTCGGGGAGCTGTTTTTT.

This clone was seen a single time. This chain joins TRBV5-1 and TRBJ1-1, with TRBD1 matching 7 bases. This CDR3 contains 14 residues. Germline V CDR1 and CDR2: SGHRS, YFSETQ. J lost 3 bases, V lost 3 bases, and 5 bases had no gene match. The CDR3 region is CASSSGTEYTEAFF. Written as DNA, the CDR3 is TGCGCCAGCAGCTCGGGGACAGAGTACACTGAAGCTTTCTTT.

V usage is TRBV11-2 and J usage is TRBJ2-7, with 8 bases identical to TRBD2. The CDR3 loop spans 17 amino acids. The germline CDR1 and CDR2 sequences are SGHAT and FQNNGV. V was pared by 5 bases and J by 0 bases, with 12 bases of the junction left unmatched. The CDR3 loop reads CASSRRLASVSSYEQYF. The CDR3 DNA reads as TGTGCCAGCAGCCGACGACTAGCGAGTGTAAGCTCCTACGAGCAGTACTTC.

This chain links TRBV2 with TRBJ2-5; 7 nucleotides match TRBD2. Germline V gene data show CDR1 as SNHLY and CDR2 as FYNNEI. Losses at the gene ends were 6 bases for V and 4 bases for J; bases not matched to a gene: 5. This CDR3 is built from 13 residues. CDR3 bases: TGTGCCAGCAGGGGGAGGGCCGGAGAGACCCAGTACTTC. This sequence encodes CASRGRAGETQYF.

The chain employs TRBV21-1 and TRBJ2-7; the table's D call TRBD2 went unverified against the DNA. TRBV21-1 constitutes a pseudogene. This CDR3 contains 17 residues. In DNA, the CDR3 is TGTGCCAGCAGCAGTTTTAGGCCTAGCGGTAGCTCCTACGAGCAGTACTTC. Residues: CASSSFRPSGSSYEQYF.